This note documents a single TCR beta chain sequence. Which antigen it targets is not known. The sample holds no much larger clone one base away, and base qualities are not on file. These data come from a study of draining lymph node invasion in breast cancer (dated by TCRdb to about 2020). Broadly, across the study: Nodal metastasis was diagnosed by histology and cytokeratin immunohistochemistry, and confirmation was obtained by EpCAM/CD45 flow cytometry. Each patient contributed matched non-invaded and tumor-invaded tumor-draining lymph nodes plus the primary tumor, profiled for both Treg and Tconv subsets. In the separate targeted TCR sequencing, lymph nodes from 5 or 6 patients were covered, and primary tumors were sequenced for three of those patients. Across breast cancer tissues, a separate targeted assay used bulk TCR-beta CDR3 sequencing to compare sorted memory regulatory T cells with memory conventional CD4 T cells. Here is what the overall study found, with its caveats: Tracking of the top-100 tumor clones could be carried out in just a couple of patients. In the targeted TCR-seq data, Tregs appeared more clonally expanded than Tconvs in all tissues, and both subsets were less diverse in tumor than lymph nodes. TCRs shared between the Treg and Tconv subsets were viewed as suggestive of, but not proof of, a common clonal origin. Within each tissue, roughly 12-25% of Treg TCRs were also found among Tconvs, a result interpreted as suggesting peripheral Treg induction. Detection of some of the top 100 tumor clones in both invaded and non-invaded nodes suggests recirculation between tumor and draining nodes. Data could not resolve whether Treg conversion occurred in a given organ or whether converted Tregs recirculated between nodes and tumor.

Based on the germline V gene (reference sequence), the CDR1 and CDR2 sequences are MNHNY and SVGAGI. A distance of 19 bases separates the germline ends of V and J, which lose 7 bases and 7 bases respectively. The CDR3, cysteine through phenylalanine, is 14 amino acids long. Only the CDR3 part of the read is kept: 42 bases, read in frame from the first base. Memory conventional CD4 T cells were isolated by sorting for CD4+ CD45RA- CD25- cells. Whether a tumor-draining lymph node counted as invaded or non-invaded depended on the presence or absence of metastatic tumor cells. Before staining and sorting, T cells were pre-enriched using a Miltenyi Pan T Cell isolation kit. Primary tumors were characterized by immunohistochemistry for estrogen receptor, progesterone receptor, HER2 and Ki-67. Within a few hours after surgery, fresh surgical tissue was processed by cutting the tissue into small fragments. The tissue fragments were enzymatically digested with Liberase TL plus DNase for about 20 minutes and then passed through a 40-micrometer strainer. After DAPI live/dead staining, cells were sorted on a BD FACS Aria II, reaching roughly 96-99% purity. Sorted cells were lysed in TCL buffer, and RNA was purified using a Norgen Single Cell RNA purification kit that included DNase treatment.

Library prep was done by bulk RNA-seq. The instrument was an Illumina HiSeq 2500. Per the authors' processing: CDR3 sequences in the separate targeted TCR-seq dataset were extracted from raw reads and quantified using MiXCR version 2.1.5 with default parameters. In the separate targeted TCR-seq dataset, TCR-beta clones were defined by the combination of V gene, J gene and CDR3 sequence. For the separate targeted TCR-seq dataset, clones with fewer than three counts were filtered out, after which only the 90% most strongly expressed clones in each sample were kept. The separate targeted TCR-seq dataset calculated Treg-Tconv overlap for each tissue as the number of shared clones divided by the total number of Treg clones, multiplied by 100. In-frame beta chains were kept once TCRdb had trimmed the public reads at Q25 with fastp and called clones with MiXCR. Here each entry gathers all rows of one CDR3 protein and keeps the most common genes and DNA. The authors' filters were not applied to this entry. For this sample the table gives a few thousand distinct CDR3 sequences, of which around three quarters were detected only once. The ten top clones hold about 1.7% of the sample.

What was sequenced was sorted memory CD4+ effector T cells from a lymph node. Sample cell subset or site, as interpreted from the label and publication: CD45RA-negative sorted CD4+ T cells (memory Tconv or effector/memory Treg). The receptor comes from a female donor with luminal breast cancer. Here the chain combines TRBV6-6 and TRBJ1-1; the D gene cannot be named for sure. The nucleotide sequence reads as follows: TGTGCCAGCACCGCCCGCGCCGGGGTGGGTGAAGCTTTCTTT. It specifies CASTARAGVGEAFF.